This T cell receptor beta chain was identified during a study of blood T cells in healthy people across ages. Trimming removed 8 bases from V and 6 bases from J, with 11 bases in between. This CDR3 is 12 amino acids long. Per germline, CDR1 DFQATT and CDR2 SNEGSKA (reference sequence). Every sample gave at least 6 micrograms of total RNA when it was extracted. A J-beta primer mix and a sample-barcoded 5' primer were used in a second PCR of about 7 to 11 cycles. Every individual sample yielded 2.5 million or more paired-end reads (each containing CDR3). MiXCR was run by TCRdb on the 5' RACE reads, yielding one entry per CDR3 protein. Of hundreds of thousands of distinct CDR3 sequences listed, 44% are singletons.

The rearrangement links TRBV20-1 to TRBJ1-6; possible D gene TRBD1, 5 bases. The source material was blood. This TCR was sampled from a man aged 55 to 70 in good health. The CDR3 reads CSSRALNSPLHF. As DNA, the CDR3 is TGCAGTTCCAGGGCCCTTAATTCACCCCTCCACTTT.